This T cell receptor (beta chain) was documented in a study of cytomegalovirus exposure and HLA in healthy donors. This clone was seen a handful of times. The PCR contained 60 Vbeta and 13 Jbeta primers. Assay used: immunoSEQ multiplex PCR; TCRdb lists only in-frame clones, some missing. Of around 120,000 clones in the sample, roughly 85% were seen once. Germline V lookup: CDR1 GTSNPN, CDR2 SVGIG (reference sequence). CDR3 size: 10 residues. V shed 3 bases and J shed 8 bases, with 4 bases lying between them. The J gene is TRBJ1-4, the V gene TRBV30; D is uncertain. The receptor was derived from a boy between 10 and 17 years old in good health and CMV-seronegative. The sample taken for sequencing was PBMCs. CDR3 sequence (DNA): TGTGCCTGGAGATCAGAAAAACTGTTTTTT. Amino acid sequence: CAWRSEKLFF. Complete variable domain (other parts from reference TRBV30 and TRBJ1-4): SQTIHQWPATLVQPVGSPLSLECTVEGTSNPNLYWYRQAAGRGLQLLFYSVGIGQISSEVPQNLSASRPQDRQFILSSKKLLLSDSGFYLCAWRSEKLFFGSGTQLSVL.